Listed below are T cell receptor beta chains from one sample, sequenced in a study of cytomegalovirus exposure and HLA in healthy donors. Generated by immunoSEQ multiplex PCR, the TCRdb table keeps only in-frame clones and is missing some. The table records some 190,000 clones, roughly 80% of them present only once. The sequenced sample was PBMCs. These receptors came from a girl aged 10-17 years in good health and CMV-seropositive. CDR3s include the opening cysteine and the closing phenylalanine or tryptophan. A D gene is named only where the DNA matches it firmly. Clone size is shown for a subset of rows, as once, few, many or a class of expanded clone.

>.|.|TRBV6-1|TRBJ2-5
CASSRTAQETQYF
TGTGCCAGCAGCCGGACTGCTCAAGAGACCCAGTACTTC
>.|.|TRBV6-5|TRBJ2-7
CASSYPSSYEQYF
TGTGCCAGCAGTTACCCTTCCTCCTACGAGCAGTACTTC
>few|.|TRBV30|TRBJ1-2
CAWQGNRDGYTF
TGTGCCTGGCAGGGGAATCGGGATGGCTACACCTTC
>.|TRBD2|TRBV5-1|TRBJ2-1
CASSLLGTSGNEQFF
TGCGCCAGCAGCCTCTTGGGGACTAGCGGGAATGAGCAGTTCTTC
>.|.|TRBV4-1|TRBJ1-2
CASSQEGGPGYGYTF
TGCGCCAGCAGCCAAGAGGGGGGGCCGGGCTATGGCTACACCTTC
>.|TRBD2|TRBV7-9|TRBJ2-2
CASSLGTSGSKTGELFF
TGTGCCAGCAGCTTAGGAACTAGCGGGAGCAAGACCGGGGAGCTGTTTTTT
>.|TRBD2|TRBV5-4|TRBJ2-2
CASSLPRTSGSITGELFF
TGTGCCAGCAGCTTGCCCCGGACTAGCGGGAGTATAACCGGGGAGCTGTTTTTT
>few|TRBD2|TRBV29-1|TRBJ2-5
CSVEDRGAGVTQYF
TGCAGCGTTGAAGATCGGGGCGCGGGGGTGACCCAGTACTTC
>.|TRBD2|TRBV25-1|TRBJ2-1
CASDSGRAGYNEQFF
TGTGCCAGTGATAGCGGGAGGGCAGGATACAATGAGCAGTTCTTC
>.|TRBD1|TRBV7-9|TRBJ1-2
CAGGRTGIARDGYTF
TGTGCCGGCGGCAGGACAGGGATCGCCCGAGATGGCTACACCTTC
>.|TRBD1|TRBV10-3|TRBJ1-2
CAISLGGGGYGYTF
TGTGCCATCAGTCTAGGGGGCGGTGGGTATGGCTACACCTTC
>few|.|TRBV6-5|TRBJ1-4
CASSYSNFGDKLFF
TGTGCCAGCAGTTACTCGAATTTCGGGGATAAACTGTTTTTT
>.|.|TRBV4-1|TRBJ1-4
CASSHLGGPTNEKLFF
TGCGCCAGCAGCCACCTCGGGGGGCCAACTAATGAAAAACTGTTTTTT
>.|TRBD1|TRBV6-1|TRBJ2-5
CASTGQFQETQYF
TGTGCCAGCACGGGACAGTTTCAAGAGACCCAGTACTTC
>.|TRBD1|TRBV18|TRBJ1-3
CASSLRDRAGNTIYF
TGTGCCAGCTCACTACGGGACAGGGCTGGAAACACCATATATTTT
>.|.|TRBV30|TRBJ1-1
CAWSGGYEAFF
TGTGCCTGGAGCGGAGGATATGAAGCTTTCTTT
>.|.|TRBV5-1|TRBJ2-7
CASSSGVSYEQYF
TGCGCCAGCAGCTCCGGGGTTTCCTACGAGCAGTACTTC
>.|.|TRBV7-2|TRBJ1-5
CASSSVGNQPQHF
TGTGCCAGCAGCTCGGTGGGCAATCAGCCCCAGCATTTT
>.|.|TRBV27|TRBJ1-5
CASSPLGQGSNQPQHF
TGTGCCAGCAGTCCCCTAGGGCAGGGTAGCAATCAGCCCCAGCATTTT
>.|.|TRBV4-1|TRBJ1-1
CASSHRAGGTEAFF
TGCGCCAGCAGCCATCGAGCCGGAGGGACTGAAGCTTTCTTT
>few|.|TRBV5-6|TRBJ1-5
CASSYLSNQPQHF
TGTGCCAGCAGCTATCTGAGTAATCAGCCCCAGCATTTT
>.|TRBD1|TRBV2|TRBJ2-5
CASSESRTGHETQYF
TGTGCCAGCAGTGAATCCCGGACAGGGCACGAGACCCAGTACTTC
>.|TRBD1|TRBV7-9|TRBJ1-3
CASSVRQGSSGNTIYF
TGTGCCAGCAGCGTTAGACAGGGGTCCTCTGGAAACACCATATATTTT
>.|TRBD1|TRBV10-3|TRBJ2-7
CAIRGGQGGSYEQYF
TGTGCCATCAGGGGAGGACAGGGAGGATCCTACGAGCAGTACTTC
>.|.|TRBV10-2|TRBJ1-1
CASRMGTLNTEAFF
TGCGCCAGCAGGATGGGGACACTGAACACTGAAGCTTTCTTT
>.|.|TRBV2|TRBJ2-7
CASKVRGPEQYF
TGTGCCAGCAAAGTTAGGGGCCCCGAGCAGTACTTC
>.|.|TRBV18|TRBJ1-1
CASSPRLLGQMNTEAFF
TGTGCCAGCTCACCACGGCTCCTAGGACAGATGAACACTGAAGCTTTCTTT
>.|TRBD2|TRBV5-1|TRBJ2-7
CASSLGLAGTYEQYF
TGCGCCAGCAGCCTGGGACTAGCGGGGACCTACGAGCAGTACTTC
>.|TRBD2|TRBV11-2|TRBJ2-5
CASSLATSGSAHQETQYF
TGTGCCAGCAGCTTAGCGACTAGCGGGAGTGCCCACCAAGAGACCCAGTACTTC
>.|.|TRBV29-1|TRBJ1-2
CSVEDLSGYTF
TGCAGCGTTGAAGATCTTTCGGGCTACACCTTC
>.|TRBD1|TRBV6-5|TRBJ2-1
CASSRTGALDEQFF
TGTGCCAGCAGTCGAACAGGGGCCTTGGATGAGCAGTTCTTC
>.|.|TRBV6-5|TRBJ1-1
CASSYGAGFTEAFF
TGTGCCAGCAGTTACGGGGCAGGATTCACTGAAGCTTTCTTT
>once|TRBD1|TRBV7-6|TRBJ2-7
CASSTRDSSYEQYF
TGTGCCAGCAGCACCCGGGACAGCAGTTACGAGCAGTACTTC
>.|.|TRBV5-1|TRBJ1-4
CASSGPGPNEKLFF
TGCGCCAGCAGCGGCCCAGGGCCTAATGAAAAACTGTTTTTT
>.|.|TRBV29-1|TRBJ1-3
CSVVANRNTIYF
TGCAGCGTTGTAGCGAATCGAAACACCATATATTTT
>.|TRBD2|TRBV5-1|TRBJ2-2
CASSWTSGRAEAGELFF
TGCGCCAGCAGCTGGACTAGCGGGAGGGCCGAGGCCGGGGAGCTGTTTTTT
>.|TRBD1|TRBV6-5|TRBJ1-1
CASSGLSDRDTEAFF
TGTGCCAGCAGTGGACTCAGTGACAGGGACACTGAAGCTTTCTTT
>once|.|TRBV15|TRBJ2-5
CATSVRSPIETQYF
TGTGCCACCAGCGTCCGTAGTCCGATAGAGACCCAGTACTTC